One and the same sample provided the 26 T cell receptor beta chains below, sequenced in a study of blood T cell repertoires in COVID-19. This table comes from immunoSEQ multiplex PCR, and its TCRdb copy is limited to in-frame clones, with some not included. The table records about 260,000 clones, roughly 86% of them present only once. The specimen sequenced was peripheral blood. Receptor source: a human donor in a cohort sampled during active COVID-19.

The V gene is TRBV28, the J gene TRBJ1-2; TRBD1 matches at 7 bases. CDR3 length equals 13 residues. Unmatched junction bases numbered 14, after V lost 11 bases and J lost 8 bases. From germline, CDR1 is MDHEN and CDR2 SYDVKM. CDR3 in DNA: TGTGCCGGAGGGGACAGCGGGCTATTGGGCTACACCTTC. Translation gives CAGGDSGLLGYTF.

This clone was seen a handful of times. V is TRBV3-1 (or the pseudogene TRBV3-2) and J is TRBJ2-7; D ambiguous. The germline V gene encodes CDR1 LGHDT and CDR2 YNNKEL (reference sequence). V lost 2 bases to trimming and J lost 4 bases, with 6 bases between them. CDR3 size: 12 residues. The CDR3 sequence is CASSQSVYEQYF. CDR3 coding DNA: TGTGCCAGCAGCCAATCCGTGTACGAGCAGTACTTC.

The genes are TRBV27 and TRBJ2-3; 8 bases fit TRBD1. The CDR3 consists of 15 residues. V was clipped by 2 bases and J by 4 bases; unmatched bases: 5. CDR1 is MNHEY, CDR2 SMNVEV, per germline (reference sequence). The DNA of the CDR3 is TGTGCCAGCAGTTTAGGACAGGGAGGCCCAGATACGCAGTATTTT. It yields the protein CASSLGQGGPDTQYF.

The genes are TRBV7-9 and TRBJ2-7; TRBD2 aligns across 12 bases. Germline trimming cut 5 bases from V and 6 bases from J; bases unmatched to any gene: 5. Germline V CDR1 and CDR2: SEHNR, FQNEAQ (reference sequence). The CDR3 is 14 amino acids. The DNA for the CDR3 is TGTGCCAGCAGCAAGGGGACTAGCGGGTCCGAGCAGTACTTC. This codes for CASSKGTSGSEQYF.

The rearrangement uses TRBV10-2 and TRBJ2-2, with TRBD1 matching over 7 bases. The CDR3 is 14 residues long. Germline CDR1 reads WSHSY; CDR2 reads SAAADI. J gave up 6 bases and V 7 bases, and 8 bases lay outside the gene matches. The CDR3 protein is CASIGTGVPGELFF. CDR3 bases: TGCGCCAGCATTGGAACAGGGGTTCCCGGGGAGCTGTTTTTT.

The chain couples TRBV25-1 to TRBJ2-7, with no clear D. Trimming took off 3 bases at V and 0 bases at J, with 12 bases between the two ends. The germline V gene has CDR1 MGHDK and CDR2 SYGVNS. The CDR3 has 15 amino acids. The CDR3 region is CASSDSGRSSYEQYF. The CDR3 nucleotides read TGTGCCAGCAGTGACTCCGGAAGGAGCTCCTACGAGCAGTACTTC.

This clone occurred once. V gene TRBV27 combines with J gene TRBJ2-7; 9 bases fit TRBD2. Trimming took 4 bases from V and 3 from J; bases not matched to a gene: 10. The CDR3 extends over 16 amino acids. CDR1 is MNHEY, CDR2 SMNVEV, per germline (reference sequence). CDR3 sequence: CASSYKGLALFYEQYF. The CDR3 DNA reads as TGTGCCAGCAGTTATAAGGGACTAGCTTTATTCTACGAGCAGTACTTC.

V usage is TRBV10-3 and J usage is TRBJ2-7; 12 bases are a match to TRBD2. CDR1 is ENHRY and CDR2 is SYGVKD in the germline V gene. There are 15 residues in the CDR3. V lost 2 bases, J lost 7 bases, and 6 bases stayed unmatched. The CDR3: CAISEPSGRAAEQYF. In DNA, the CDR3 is TGTGCCATCAGTGAGCCTAGCGGGAGGGCGGCAGAGCAGTACTTC.

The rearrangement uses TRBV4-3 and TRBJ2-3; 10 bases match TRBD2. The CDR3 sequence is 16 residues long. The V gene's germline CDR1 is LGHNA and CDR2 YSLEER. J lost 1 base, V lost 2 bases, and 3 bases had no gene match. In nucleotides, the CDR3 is TGCGCCAGCAGCCAACAAACTAGCGGGGGCACAGATACGCAGTATTTT. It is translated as CASSQQTSGGTDTQYF.

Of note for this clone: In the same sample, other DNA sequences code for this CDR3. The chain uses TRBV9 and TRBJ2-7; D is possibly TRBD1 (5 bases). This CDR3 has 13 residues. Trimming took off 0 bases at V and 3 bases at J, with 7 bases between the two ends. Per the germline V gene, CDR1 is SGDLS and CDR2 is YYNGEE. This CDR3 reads CASSVGGSYEQYF. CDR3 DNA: TGTGCCAGCAGCGTAGGGGGCAGCTACGAGCAGTACTTC.

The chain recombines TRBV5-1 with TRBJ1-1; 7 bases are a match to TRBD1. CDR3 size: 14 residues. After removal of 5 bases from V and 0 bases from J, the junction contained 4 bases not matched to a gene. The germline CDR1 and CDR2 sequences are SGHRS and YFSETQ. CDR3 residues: CASRWDSLNTEAFF. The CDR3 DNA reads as TGCGCCAGCAGATGGGACAGCCTGAACACTGAAGCTTTCTTT.

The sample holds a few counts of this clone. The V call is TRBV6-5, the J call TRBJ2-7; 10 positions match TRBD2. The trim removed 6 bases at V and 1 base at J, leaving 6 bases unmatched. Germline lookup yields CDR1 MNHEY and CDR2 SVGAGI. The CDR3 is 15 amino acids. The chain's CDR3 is CASSPPAGGSYEQYF. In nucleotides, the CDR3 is TGTGCCAGCAGCCCCCCAGCGGGGGGGTCCTACGAGCAGTACTTC.

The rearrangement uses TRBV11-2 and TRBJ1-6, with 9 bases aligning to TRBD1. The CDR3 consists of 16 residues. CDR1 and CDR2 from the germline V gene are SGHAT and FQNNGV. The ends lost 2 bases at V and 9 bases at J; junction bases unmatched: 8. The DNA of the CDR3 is TGTGCCAGCAGCTTATACGTGGGGACAGGGACTTCACCCCTCCACTTT. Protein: CASSLYVGTGTSPLHF.

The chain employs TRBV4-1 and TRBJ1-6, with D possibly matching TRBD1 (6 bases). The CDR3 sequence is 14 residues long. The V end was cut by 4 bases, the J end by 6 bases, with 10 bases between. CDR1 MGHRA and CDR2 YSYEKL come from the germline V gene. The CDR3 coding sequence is TGCGCCAGCAGCCCGCGCAGGGGTAATTCACCCCTCCACTTT. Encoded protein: CASSPRRGNSPLHF.

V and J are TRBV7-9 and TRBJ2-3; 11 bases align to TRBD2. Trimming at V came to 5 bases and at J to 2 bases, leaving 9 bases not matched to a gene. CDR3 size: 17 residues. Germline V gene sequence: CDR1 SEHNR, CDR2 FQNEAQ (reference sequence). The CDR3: CASSPPGLADNTDTQYF. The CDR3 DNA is TGTGCCAGCAGCCCCCCGGGACTAGCGGACAACACAGATACGCAGTATTTT.

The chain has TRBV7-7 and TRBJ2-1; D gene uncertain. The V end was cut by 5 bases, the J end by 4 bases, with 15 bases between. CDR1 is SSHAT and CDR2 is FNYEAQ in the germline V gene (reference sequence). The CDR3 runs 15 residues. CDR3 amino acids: CASSPPTVHYNEQFF. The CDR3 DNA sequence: TGTGCCAGCAGCCCCCCGACTGTACATTACAATGAGCAGTTCTTC.

This CDR3 is CASSGTSGTGELFF. CDR3 sequence (DNA): TGTGCCAGCTCCGGGACTAGCGGAACCGGGGAGCTGTTTTTT. V and J are TRBV25-1 and TRBJ2-2; 11 nucleotides match TRBD2. Germline lookup yields CDR1 MGHDK and CDR2 SYGVNS. This CDR3 comprises 14 residues. The ends lost 8 bases at V and 5 bases at J; junction bases unmatched: 4. The full variable domain, with the rest looked up from reference TRBV25-1 and TRBJ2-2, is EADIYQTPRYLVIGTGKKITLECSQTMGHDKMYWYQQDPGMELHLIHYSYGVNSTEKGDLSSESTVSRIRTEHFPLTLESARPSHTSQYLCASSGTSGTGELFFGEGSRLTVL.

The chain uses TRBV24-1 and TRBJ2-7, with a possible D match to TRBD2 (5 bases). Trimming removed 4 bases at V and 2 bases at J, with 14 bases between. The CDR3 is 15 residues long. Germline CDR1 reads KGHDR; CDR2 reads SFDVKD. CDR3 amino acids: CATSEEEASTYEQYF. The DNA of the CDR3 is TGTGCCACCAGTGAGGAGGAGGCCAGTACCTACGAGCAGTACTTC.

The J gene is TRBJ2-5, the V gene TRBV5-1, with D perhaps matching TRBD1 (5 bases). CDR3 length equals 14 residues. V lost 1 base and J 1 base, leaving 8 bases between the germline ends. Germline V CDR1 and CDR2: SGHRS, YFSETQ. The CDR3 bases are TGCGCCAGCAGCTTGCAGGGTTTCCAAGAGACCCAGTACTTC. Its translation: CASSLQGFQETQYF.

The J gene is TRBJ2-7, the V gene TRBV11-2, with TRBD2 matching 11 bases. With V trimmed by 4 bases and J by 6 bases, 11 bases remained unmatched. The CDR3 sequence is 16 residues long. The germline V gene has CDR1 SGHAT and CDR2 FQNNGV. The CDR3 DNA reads TGTGCCAGCAGCTGGCCCTTTAGCGGGAGGGCCGGCGAGCAGTACTTC. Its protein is CASSWPFSGRAGEQYF. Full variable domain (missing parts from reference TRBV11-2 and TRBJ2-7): EAGVAQSPRYKIIEKRQSVAFWCNPISGHATLYWYQQILGQGPKLLIQFQNNGVVDDSQLPKDRFSAERLKGVDSTLKIQPAKLEDSAVYLCASSWPFSGRAGEQYFGPGTRLTVT.

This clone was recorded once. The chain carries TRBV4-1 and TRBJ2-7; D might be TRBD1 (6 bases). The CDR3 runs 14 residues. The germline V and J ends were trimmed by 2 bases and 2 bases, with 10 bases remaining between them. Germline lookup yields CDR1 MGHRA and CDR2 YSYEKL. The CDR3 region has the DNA TGCGCCAGCAGCCAATCAAGGACAGCCTACGAGCAGTACTTC. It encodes CASSQSRTAYEQYF.

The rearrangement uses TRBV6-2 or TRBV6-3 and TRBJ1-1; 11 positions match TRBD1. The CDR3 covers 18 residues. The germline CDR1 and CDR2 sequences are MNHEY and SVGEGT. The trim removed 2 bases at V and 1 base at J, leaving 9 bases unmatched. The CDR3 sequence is CASSYRRDRGVRNTEAFF. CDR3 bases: TGTGCCAGCAGTTACCGCCGGGACAGGGGGGTTAGGAACACTGAAGCTTTCTTT.

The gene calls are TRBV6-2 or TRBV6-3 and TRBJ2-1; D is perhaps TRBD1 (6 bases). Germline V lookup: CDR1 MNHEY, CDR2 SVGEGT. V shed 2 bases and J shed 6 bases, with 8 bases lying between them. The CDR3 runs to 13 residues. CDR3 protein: CASSYPGVNEQFF. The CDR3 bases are TGTGCCAGCAGTTACCCAGGGGTCAATGAGCAGTTCTTC.

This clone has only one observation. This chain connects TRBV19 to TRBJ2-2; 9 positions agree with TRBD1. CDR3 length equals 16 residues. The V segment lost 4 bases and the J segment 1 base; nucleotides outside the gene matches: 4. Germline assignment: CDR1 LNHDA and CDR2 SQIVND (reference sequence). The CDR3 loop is CASSSLGQGNTGELFF. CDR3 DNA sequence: TGTGCCAGTAGTAGCCTGGGACAGGGGAACACCGGGGAGCTGTTTTTT. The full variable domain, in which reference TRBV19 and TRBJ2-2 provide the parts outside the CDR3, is DGGITQSPKYLFRKEGQNVTLSCEQNLNHDAMYWYRQDPGQGLRLIYYSQIVNDFQKGDIAEGYSVSREKKESFPLTVTSAQKNPTAFYLCASSSLGQGNTGELFFGEGSRLTVL.

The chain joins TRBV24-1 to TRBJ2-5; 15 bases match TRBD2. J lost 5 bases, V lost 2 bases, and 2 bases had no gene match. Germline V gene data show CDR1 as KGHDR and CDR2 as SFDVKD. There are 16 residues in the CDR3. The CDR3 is CATSDWTSGRGETQYF. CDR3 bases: TGTGCCACCAGTGATTGGACTAGCGGGAGGGGGGAGACCCAGTACTTC.

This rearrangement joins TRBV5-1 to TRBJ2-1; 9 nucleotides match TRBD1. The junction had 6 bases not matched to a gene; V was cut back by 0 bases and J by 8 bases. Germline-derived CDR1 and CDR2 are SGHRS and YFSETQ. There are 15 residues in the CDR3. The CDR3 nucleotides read TGCGCCAGCAGCTTGGAGGGACAGGGTATCGATGAGCAGTTCTTC. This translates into CASSLEGQGIDEQFF.